This entry lists 14 T cell receptor beta chains sequenced from one sample in a study of Ad26.COV2.S vaccination and SARS-CoV-2 variants. Stated treatment: 15 to 20 received Ad26.COV2.S at low or high dose, single or two shots; a few received placebo; per-sample allocation not given. It was on day 63 after the first vaccine or placebo injection that samples were taken. The repertoire was sequenced with immunoSEQ multiplex PCR; TCRdb's copy has only in-frame clones and lacks some. The sample has about 350,000 clones; approximately 90% are singletons. The starting material was peripheral blood, obtained in a trial of Ad26.COV2.S vaccine versus placebo. The source of these receptors is a person aged 18-65 years who received the Ad26.COV2.S COVID-19 vaccine or a placebo.

The rearrangement joins TRBV7-2 to TRBJ2-5; D is undetermined. The V end lost 1 base, the J end lost 2 bases, and 11 bases lay between the germline ends. Germline-derived CDR1 and CDR2 are SGHTA and FQGNSA. The CDR3 spans 15 residues. The CDR3 DNA reads TGTGCCAGCAGCTTAGTATGGAGTAGGCAAGAGACCCAGTACTTC. Encoded protein: CASSLVWSRQETQYF.

The chain recombines TRBV6-5 with TRBJ2-5; maybe TRBD2 (5 bases). Trimming pared 5 bases from V and 5 bases from J, leaving 12 bases between. Germline V lookup: CDR1 MNHEY, CDR2 SVGAGI. The CDR3 is 13 amino acids. The DNA for the CDR3 is TGTGCCAGCAGTCTAACTAGGTTGGAGACCCAGTACTTC. It codes for CASSLTRLETQYF.

The chain couples TRBV7-9 to TRBJ1-1; D perhaps matches TRBD1 (6 bases). The V end was cut by 2 bases, the J end by 3 bases, with 7 bases between. Germline V CDR1 and CDR2: SEHNR, FQNEAQ (reference sequence). There are 13 residues in the CDR3. In nucleotides, the CDR3 is TGTGCCAGCAGCTTACCAGGGGACACTGAAGCTTTCTTT. Its protein product is CASSLPGDTEAFF.

The rearrangement uses TRBV24-1 and TRBJ2-1, with TRBD2 matching 14 bases. CDR1 KGHDR and CDR2 SFDVKD come from the germline V gene. Trimming at V came to 5 bases and at J to 3 bases, leaving 8 bases not matched to a gene. The CDR3 runs 18 residues. CDR3 residues: CATSGLTSGRADYNEQFF. CDR3 DNA: TGTGCCACCAGTGGCTTGACTAGCGGGAGGGCCGACTACAATGAGCAGTTCTTC.

V usage is TRBV6-6 and J usage is TRBJ2-5; 8 bases align to TRBD1. With 2 bases clipped from V and 6 bases from J, the junction kept 8 bases outside the gene matches. This CDR3 spans 15 amino acids. Per germline, CDR1 MNHNY and CDR2 SVGAGI (reference sequence). The CDR3 region has the DNA TGTGCCAGCAGTTACACCCCAGGGGGCGAGAAGACCCAGTACTTC. Encoded protein: CASSYTPGGEKTQYF.

V is TRBV6-1 and J is TRBJ2-1; the match to TRBD2 covers 8 bases. Germline lookup yields CDR1 MNHNS and CDR2 SASEGT. The length of the CDR3 is 16 residues. V lost 4 bases, J lost 4 bases, and 9 bases stayed unmatched. CDR3 sequence reads: CASSGIGLARYNEQFF. Written as DNA, the CDR3 is TGTGCCAGCAGTGGGATCGGACTAGCTCGGTACAATGAGCAGTTCTTC.

This clone was detected a few times. The CDR3, as DNA: TGTGCCAGTAGCCGGACAGGGGAAACTGAAGCTTTCTTT. Its translation is CASSRTGETEAFF. The chain carries TRBV19 and TRBJ1-1, with 9 nucleotides matching TRBD1. Per germline, CDR1 LNHDA and CDR2 SQIVND (reference sequence). The CDR3 has 13 amino acids. V was pared by 6 bases and J by 5 bases, with 4 bases of the junction left unmatched.

The V gene is TRBV18, the J gene TRBJ2-5; the D is unclear. Germline V CDR1 and CDR2: KGHSH, LQKENI. Trimming stripped 4 bases from V and 5 bases from J, with 14 bases between. The CDR3 is 14 residues long. The CDR3 DNA follows: TGTGCCAGCTCACGGTCAGTGCTCCAGGAGACCCAGTACTTC. The encoded protein is CASSRSVLQETQYF.

The CDR3: CSALVGHRAFF. CDR3 nucleotides: TGCAGCGCCCTTGTAGGACACCGCGCTTTCTTT. J is TRBJ1-1 and V is TRBV29-1; perhaps TRBD1 as D (5 bases). Trimming removed 7 bases at V and 11 bases at J, with 17 bases between. The CDR3 is 11 residues long. CDR1 and CDR2 (germline): SQVTM, ANQGSEA.

The gene calls are TRBV6-1 and TRBJ2-3; perhaps D is TRBD1 or TRBD2 (6 bases each). The germline V and J ends were trimmed by 1 base and 4 bases, with 12 bases remaining between them. Germline loops: CDR1 MNHNS, CDR2 SASEGT. The length of the CDR3 is 15 residues. The chain's CDR3 is CASSEGGAGADTQYF. The CDR3 DNA reads TGTGCCAGCAGTGAAGGGGGGGCAGGGGCAGATACGCAGTATTTT.

This clone was picked up a small number of times. The rearrangement uses TRBV29-1 and TRBJ2-7; the match to TRBD2 covers 7 bases. CDR3 length equals 13 residues. CDR1 SQVTM and CDR2 ANQGSEA come from the germline V gene. Trimming cost V 6 bases and J 7 bases; bases outside gene matches: 12. The CDR3 DNA follows: TGCAGCGTCCGGACTAGGATCATTGGGGAGCAGTACTTC. It is translated as CSVRTRIIGEQYF.

This rearrangement joins TRBV24-1 to TRBJ2-2, with D hard to call. Germline V gene data show CDR1 as KGHDR and CDR2 as SFDVKD. V was shortened by 1 base and J by 1 base, with 3 bases between the two germline ends. The CDR3 is 14 residues long. CDR3 amino acids: CATSDFGNTGELFF. The CDR3, as DNA: TGTGCCACCAGTGATTTTGGGAACACCGGGGAGCTGTTTTTT.

The chain couples TRBV7-2 to TRBJ1-6; D may be TRBD1 (6 bases). The CDR3 totals 15 residues. Germline V gene lookup returns CDR1 SGHTA and CDR2 FQGNSA. V was cut by 5 bases and J by 7 bases, with 15 bases left in between. The CDR3 region is CASSEQGQGNSPLHF. CDR3 nucleotide sequence: TGTGCCAGCAGCGAGCAGGGGCAGGGCAATTCACCCCTCCACTTT.

The chain combines TRBV5-5 with TRBJ1-6, with D uncertain. V lost 0 bases, J lost 1 base, and 17 bases lay in between. Per the germline V gene, CDR1 is SGHKS and CDR2 is YYEKEE (reference sequence). The length of the CDR3 is 19 residues. For the CDR3, the DNA is TGTGCCAGCAGCTTGGTCTGGGCGGATGGATTATCCTATAATTCACCCCTCCACTTT. Amino acid sequence: CASSLVWADGLSYNSPLHF.